Listed here are 2 T cell receptor beta chains from one sample, sequenced in a study of radiation and T cells in renal cell carcinoma. Time point given: blood 2 weeks post-SBRT. Treatment: 15 Gy SBRT to primary tumor, nephrectomy 4 weeks later. Profiled with immunoSEQ multiplex PCR; TCRdb holds only in-frame clones, not every one. The sample carries about 130,000 clones, around 85% recorded once. The source was blood, collected from a patient whose treatment included radiotherapy and nephrectomy. These receptors all stem from a man aged 50-60 years with renal cell carcinoma.

The chain has TRBV13 and TRBJ2-1, with unresolved D. Germline V lookup: CDR1 PRHDT, CDR2 FYEKMQ (reference sequence). Trimming removed 5 bases at V and 2 bases at J, with 7 bases between. The CDR3 is 13 residues long. The CDR3 DNA reads as TGTGCCAGCAGCGAACGGACCTACAATGAGCAGTTCTTC. Translating gives CASSERTYNEQFF.

With respect to this clone: Other DNA sequences of this sample code for an identical CDR3. This rearrangement joins TRBV30 to TRBJ1-3; D unclear. CDR3 size: 14 residues. Germline V CDR1 and CDR2: GTSNPN, SVGIG (reference sequence). The V end lost 0 bases, the J end lost 0 bases, and 6 bases lay between the germline ends. The chain's CDR3 is CAWSVGISGNTIYF. The CDR3 DNA follows: TGTGCCTGGAGTGTCGGTATCTCTGGAAACACCATATATTTT. Full variable domain (outside the CDR3, taken from reference TRBV30 and TRBJ1-3): SQTIHQWPATLVQPVGSPLSLECTVEGTSNPNLYWYRQAAGRGLQLLFYSVGIGQISSEVPQNLSASRPQDRQFILSSKKLLLSDSGFYLCAWSVGISGNTIYFGEGSWLTVV.